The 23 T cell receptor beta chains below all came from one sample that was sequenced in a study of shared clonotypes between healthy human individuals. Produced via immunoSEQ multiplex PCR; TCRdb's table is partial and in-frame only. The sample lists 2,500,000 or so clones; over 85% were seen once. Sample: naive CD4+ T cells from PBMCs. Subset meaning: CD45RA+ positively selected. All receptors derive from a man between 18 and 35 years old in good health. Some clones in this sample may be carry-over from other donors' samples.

As DNA, the CDR3 is TGTGCCAGCAGCACTAGCGGGGCTTCCTACGAGCAGTACTTC. Translation: CASSTSGASYEQYF. V gene TRBV7-9 combines with J gene TRBJ2-7; TRBD2 matches at 10 bases. Germline CDR1 and CDR2: SEHNR and FQNEAQ (reference sequence). The CDR3 is 14 residues long. Unmatched junction bases numbered 2, after V lost 5 bases and J lost 1 base.

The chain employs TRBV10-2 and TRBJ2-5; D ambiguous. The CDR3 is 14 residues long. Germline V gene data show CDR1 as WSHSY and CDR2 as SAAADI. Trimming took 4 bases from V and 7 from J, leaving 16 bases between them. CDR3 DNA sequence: TGCGCCAGCAGTGCACGGTCGGGTTACGGGACCCAGTACTTC. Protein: CASSARSGYGTQYF.

Written as DNA, the CDR3 is TGCGCCAGCAGCTTGGGTACGACAGGCCGCGAGACCCAGTACTTC. Encoded protein: CASSLGTTGRETQYF. This rearrangement joins TRBV5-1 to TRBJ2-5, with TRBD1 as a possible D gene (6 bases). The germline CDR1 and CDR2 sequences are SGHRS and YFSETQ. Trimming took 0 bases from V and 5 from J, leaving 14 bases between them. This CDR3 is 15 amino acids long. Combining the CDR3 with reference TRBV5-1 and TRBJ2-5 gives the whole variable domain KAGVTQTPRYLIKTRGQQVTLSCSPISGHRSVSWYQQTPGQGLQFLFEYFSETQRNKGNFPGRFSGRQFSNSRSEMNVSTLELGDSALYLCASSLGTTGRETQYFGPGTRLLVL.

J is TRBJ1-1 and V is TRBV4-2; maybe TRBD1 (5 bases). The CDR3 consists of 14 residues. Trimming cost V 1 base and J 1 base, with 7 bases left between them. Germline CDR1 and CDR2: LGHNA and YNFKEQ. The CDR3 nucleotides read TGTGCCAGCAGCCAAGCGCAGGGGAACACTGAAGCTTTCTTT. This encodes CASSQAQGNTEAFF.

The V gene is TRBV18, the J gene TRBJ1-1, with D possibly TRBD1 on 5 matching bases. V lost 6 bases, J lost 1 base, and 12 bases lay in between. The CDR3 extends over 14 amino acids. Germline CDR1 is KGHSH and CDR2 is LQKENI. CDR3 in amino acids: CASSPRRGNTEAFF. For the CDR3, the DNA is TGTGCCAGCTCCCCAAGGAGGGGGAACACTGAAGCTTTCTTT. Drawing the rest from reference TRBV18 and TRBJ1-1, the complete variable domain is NAGVMQNPRHLVRRRGQEARLRCSPMKGHSHVYWYRQLPEEGLKFMVYLQKENIIDESGMPKERFSAEFPKEGPSILRIQQVVRGDSAAYFCASSPRRGNTEAFFGQGTRLTVV.

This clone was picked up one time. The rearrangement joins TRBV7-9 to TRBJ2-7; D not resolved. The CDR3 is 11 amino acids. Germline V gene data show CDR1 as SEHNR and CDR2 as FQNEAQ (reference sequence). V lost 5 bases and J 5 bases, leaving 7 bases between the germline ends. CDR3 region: CASSPQNEQYF. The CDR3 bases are TGTGCCAGCAGCCCCCAGAACGAGCAGTACTTC. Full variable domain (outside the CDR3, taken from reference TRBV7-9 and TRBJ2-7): DTGVSQNPRHKITKRGQNVTFRCDPISEHNRLYWYRQTLGQGPEFLTYFQNEAQLEKSRLLSDRFSAERPKGSFSTLEIQRTEQGDSAMYLCASSPQNEQYFGPGTRLTVT.

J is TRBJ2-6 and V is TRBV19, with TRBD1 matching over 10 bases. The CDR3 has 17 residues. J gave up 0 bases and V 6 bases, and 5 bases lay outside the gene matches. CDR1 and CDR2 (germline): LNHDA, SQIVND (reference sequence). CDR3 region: CASRDRGKISGANVLTF. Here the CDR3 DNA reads TGTGCCAGTAGGGACAGGGGGAAAATCTCTGGGGCCAACGTCCTGACTTTC. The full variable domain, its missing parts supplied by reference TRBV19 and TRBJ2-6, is DGGITQSPKYLFRKEGQNVTLSCEQNLNHDAMYWYRQDPGQGLRLIYYSQIVNDFQKGDIAEGYSVSREKKESFPLTVTSAQKNPTAFYLCASRDRGKISGANVLTFGAGSRLTVL.

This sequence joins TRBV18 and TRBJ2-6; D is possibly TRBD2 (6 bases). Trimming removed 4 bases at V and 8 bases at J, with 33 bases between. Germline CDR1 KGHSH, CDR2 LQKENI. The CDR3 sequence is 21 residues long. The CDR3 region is CASSHIIPPGRGRVGTNVLTF. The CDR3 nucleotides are TGTGCCAGCTCACACATTATCCCCCCTGGGCGGGGACGTGTAGGAACCAACGTCCTGACTTTC.

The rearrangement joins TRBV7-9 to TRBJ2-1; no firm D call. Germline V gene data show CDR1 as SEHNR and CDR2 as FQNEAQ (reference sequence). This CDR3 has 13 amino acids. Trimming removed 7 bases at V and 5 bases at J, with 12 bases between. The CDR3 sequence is CASNQGPHNEQFF. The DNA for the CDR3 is TGTGCCAGCAATCAAGGGCCCCACAATGAGCAGTTCTTC. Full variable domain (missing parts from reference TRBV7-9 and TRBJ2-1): DTGVSQNPRHKITKRGQNVTFRCDPISEHNRLYWYRQTLGQGPEFLTYFQNEAQLEKSRLLSDRFSAERPKGSFSTLEIQRTEQGDSAMYLCASNQGPHNEQFFGPGTRLTVL.

This CDR3 reads CASSLGGQVNNEQFF. The CDR3 bases are TGCGCCAGCAGCTTGGGGGGACAGGTTAACAATGAGCAGTTCTTC. The chain has TRBV5-1 and TRBJ2-1, with TRBD1 identical over 8 bases. This CDR3 has 15 amino acids. Trimming removed 0 bases from V and 5 bases from J; junction bases left unmatched: 4. Germline V gene lookup returns CDR1 SGHRS and CDR2 YFSETQ.

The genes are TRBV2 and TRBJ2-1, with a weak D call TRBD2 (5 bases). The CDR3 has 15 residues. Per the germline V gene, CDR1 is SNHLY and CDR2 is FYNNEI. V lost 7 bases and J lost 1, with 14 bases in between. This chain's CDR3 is CASTEVAVSYNEQFF. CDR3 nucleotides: TGTGCCAGCACGGAGGTCGCAGTATCCTACAATGAGCAGTTCTTC.

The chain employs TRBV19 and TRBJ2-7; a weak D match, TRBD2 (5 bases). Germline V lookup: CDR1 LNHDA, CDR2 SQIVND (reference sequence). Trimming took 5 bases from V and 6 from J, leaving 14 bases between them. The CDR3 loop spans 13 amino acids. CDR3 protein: CASSVEREGEQYF. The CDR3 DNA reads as TGTGCCAGTAGTGTTGAGAGGGAAGGCGAGCAGTACTTC.

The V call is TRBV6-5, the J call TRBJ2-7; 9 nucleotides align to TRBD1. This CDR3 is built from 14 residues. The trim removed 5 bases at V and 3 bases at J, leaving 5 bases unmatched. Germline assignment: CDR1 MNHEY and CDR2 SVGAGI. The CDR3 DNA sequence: TGTGCCAGCAGTCCATCGGGACAGGGCTACGAGCAGTACTTC. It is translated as CASSPSGQGYEQYF.

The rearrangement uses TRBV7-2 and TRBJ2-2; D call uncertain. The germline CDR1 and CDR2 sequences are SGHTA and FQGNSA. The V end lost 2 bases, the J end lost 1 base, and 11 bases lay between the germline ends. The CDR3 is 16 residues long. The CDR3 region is CASSLTVPGNTGELFF. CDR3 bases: TGTGCCAGCAGCTTAACGGTACCGGGGAACACCGGGGAGCTGTTTTTT.

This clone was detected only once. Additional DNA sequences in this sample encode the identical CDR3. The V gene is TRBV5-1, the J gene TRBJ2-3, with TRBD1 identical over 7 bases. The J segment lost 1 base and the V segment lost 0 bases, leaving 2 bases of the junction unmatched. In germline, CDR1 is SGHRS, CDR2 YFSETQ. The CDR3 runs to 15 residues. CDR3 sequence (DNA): TGCGCCAGCAGCTTGGAAACAGGGGGCACAGATACGCAGTATTTT. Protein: CASSLETGGTDTQYF. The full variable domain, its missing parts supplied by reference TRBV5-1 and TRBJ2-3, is KAGVTQTPRYLIKTRGQQVTLSCSPISGHRSVSWYQQTPGQGLQFLFEYFSETQRNKGNFPGRFSGRQFSNSRSEMNVSTLELGDSALYLCASSLETGGTDTQYFGPGTRLTVL.

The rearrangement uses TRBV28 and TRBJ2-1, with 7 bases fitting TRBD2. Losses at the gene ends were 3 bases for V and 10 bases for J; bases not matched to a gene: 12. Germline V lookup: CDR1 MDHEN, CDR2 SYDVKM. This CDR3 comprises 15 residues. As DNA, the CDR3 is TGTGCCAGCAGTTTTTTAGCGGGTCCGCGGGTAGAGCAGTTCTTC. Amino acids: CASSFLAGPRVEQFF.

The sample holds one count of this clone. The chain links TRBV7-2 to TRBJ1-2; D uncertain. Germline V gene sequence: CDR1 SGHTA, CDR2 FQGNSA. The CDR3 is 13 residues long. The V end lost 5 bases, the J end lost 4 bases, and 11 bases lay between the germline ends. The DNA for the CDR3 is TGTGCCAGCAGCATCCAGGCTGGCTATGGCTACACCTTC. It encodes CASSIQAGYGYTF.

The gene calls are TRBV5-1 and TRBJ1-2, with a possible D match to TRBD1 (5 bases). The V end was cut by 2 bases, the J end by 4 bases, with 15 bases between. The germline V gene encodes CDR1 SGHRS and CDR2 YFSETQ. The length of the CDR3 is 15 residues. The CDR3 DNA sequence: TGCGCCAGCAGCTTAAGTCTTGACAGAGCCTATGGCTACACCTTC. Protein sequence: CASSLSLDRAYGYTF.

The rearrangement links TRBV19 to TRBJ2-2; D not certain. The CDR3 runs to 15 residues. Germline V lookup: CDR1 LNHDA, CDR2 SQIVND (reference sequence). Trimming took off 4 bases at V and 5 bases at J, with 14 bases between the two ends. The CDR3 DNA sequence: TGTGCCAGTAGTACCACCTCAGCAGTGACCGGGGAGCTGTTTTTT. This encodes CASSTTSAVTGELFF. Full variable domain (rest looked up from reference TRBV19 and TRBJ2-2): DGGITQSPKYLFRKEGQNVTLSCEQNLNHDAMYWYRQDPGQGLRLIYYSQIVNDFQKGDIAEGYSVSREKKESFPLTVTSAQKNPTAFYLCASSTTSAVTGELFFGEGSRLTVL.

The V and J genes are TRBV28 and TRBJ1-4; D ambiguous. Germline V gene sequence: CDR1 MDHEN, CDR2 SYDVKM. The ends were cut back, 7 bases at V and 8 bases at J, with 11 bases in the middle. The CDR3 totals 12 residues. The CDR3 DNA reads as TGTGCCAGCACCCGTTGGGGAGAAAAACTGTTTTTT. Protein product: CASTRWGEKLFF. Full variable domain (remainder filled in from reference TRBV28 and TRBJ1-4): DVKVTQSSRYLVKRTGEKVFLECVQDMDHENMFWYRQDPGLGLRLIYFSYDVKMKEKGDIPEGYSVSREKKERFSLILESASTNQTSMYLCASTRWGEKLFFGSGTQLSVL.

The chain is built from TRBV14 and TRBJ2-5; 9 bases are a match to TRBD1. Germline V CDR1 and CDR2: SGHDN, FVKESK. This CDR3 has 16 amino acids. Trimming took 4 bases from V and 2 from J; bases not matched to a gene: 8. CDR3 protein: CASSPWTGVNQETQYF. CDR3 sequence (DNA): TGTGCCAGCAGCCCCTGGACAGGGGTGAATCAAGAGACCCAGTACTTC.

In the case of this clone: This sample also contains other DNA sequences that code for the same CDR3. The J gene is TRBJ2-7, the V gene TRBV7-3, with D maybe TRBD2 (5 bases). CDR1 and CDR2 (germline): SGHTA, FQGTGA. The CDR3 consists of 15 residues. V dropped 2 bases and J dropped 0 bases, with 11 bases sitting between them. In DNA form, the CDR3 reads TGTGCCAGCAGCTTAGGTCCCGGGATCTCCTACGAGCAGTACTTC. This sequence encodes CASSLGPGISYEQYF.

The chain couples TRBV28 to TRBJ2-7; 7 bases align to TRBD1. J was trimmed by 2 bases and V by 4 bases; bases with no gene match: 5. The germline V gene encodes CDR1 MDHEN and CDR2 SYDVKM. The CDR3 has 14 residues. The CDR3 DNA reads TGTGCCAGCAGTTCAGCCGGGACAGCCTACGAGCAGTACTTC. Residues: CASSSAGTAYEQYF.